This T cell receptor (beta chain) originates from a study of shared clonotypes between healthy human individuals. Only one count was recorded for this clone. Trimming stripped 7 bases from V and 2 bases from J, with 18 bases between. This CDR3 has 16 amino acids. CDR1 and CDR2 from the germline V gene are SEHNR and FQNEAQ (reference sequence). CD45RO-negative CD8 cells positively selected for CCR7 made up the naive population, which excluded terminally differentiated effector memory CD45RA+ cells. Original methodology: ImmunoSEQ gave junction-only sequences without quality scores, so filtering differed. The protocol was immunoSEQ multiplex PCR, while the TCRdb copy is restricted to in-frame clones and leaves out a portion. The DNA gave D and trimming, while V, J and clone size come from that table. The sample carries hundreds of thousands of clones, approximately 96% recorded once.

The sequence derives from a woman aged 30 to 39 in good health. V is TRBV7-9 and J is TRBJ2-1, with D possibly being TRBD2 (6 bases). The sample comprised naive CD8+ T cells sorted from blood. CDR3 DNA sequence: TGTGCCAGCACCCCGGAGGGGCGCCCCGCCTACAATGAGCAGTTCTTC. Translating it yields CASTPEGRPAYNEQFF. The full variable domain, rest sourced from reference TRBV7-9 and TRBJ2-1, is DTGVSQNPRHKITKRGQNVTFRCDPISEHNRLYWYRQTLGQGPEFLTYFQNEAQLEKSRLLSDRFSAERPKGSFSTLEIQRTEQGDSAMYLCASTPEGRPAYNEQFFGPGTRLTVL.